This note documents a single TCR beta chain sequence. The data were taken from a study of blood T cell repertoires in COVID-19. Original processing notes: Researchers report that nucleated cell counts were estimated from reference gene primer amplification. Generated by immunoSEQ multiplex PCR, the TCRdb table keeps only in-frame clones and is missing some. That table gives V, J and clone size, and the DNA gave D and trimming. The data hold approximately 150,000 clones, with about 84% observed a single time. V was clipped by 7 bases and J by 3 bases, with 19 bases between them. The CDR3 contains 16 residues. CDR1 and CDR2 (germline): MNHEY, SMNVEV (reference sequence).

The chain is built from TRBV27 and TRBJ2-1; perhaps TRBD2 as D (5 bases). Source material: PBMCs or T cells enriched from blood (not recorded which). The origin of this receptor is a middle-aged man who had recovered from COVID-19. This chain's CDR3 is CASTTSHGLNYNEQFF. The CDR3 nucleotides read TGTGCCAGCACCACCTCCCACGGACTCAACTACAATGAGCAGTTCTTC.